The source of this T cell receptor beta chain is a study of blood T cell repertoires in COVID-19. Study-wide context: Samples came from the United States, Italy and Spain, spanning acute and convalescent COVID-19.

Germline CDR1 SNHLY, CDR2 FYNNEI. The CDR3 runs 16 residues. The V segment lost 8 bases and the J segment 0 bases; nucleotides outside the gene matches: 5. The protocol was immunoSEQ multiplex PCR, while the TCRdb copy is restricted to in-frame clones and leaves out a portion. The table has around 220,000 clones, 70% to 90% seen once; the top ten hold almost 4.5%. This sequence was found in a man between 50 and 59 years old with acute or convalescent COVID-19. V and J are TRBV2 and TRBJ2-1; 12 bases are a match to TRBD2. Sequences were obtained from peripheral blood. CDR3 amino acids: CASPTSGGLSYNEQFF. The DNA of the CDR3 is TGTGCCAGCCCCACTAGCGGGGGGCTCTCCTACAATGAGCAGTTCTTC.